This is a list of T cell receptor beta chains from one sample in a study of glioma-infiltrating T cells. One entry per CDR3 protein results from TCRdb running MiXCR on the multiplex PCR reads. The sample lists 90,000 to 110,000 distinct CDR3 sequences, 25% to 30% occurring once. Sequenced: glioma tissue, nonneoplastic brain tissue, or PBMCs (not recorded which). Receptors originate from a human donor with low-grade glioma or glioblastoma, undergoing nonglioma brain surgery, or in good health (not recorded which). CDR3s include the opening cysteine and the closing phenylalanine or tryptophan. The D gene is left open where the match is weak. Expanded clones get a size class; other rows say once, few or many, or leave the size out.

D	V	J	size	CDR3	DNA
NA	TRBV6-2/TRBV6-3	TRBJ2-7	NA	CVSSYPMGPRRQTYEQYF	TGTGTTAGCAGTTACCCAATGGGTCCCCGGCGGCAGACCTACGAGCAGTACTTC
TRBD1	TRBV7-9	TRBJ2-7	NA	CASSSLTGTGDYEQYF	TGTGCCAGCAGCTCCCTTACCGGGACAGGGGATTACGAGCAGTACTTC
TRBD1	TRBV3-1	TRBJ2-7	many	CASSLQQGAHYEQYF	TGTGCCAGCAGTTTACAACAGGGGGCCCACTACGAGCAGTACTTC
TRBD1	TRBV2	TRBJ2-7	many	CATRDRGHYEQYF	TGTGCCACCCGGGACAGGGGCCACTACGAGCAGTACTTC
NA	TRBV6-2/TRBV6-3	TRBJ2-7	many	CASSYSGVSSYEQYF	TGTGCCAGCAGTTACTCTGGAGTGAGCTCCTACGAGCAGTACTTC
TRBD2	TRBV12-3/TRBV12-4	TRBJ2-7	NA	CASGDTSGGAYEQYF	TGTGCCAGCGGGGACACTAGCGGGGGGGCCTACGAGCAGTACTTC
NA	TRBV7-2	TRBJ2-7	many	CASSLGRRVQSEQYF	TGTGCCAGCAGCTTAGGAAGGAGAGTACAGAGCGAGCAGTACTTC
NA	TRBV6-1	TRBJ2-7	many	CASKEAPSYEQYF	TGTGCCAGCAAGGAGGCGCCCTCCTACGAGCAGTACTTC
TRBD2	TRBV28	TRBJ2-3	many	CASSPGTTGLDTQYF	TGTGCCAGCAGTCCCGGGACTACCGGTCTAGATACGCAGTATTTT
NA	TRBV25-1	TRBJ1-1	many	CASSDWEGVTEAFF	TGTGCCAGCAGTGATTGGGAGGGGGTCACTGAAGCTTTCTTT
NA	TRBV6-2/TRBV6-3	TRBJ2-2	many	CASSSGTALGELFF	TGTGCCAGCAGTTCCGGGACCGCACTCGGGGAGCTGTTTTTT
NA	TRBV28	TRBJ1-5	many	CASSLMAKGYSNQPQHF	TGTGCCAGCAGTTTGATGGCGAAGGGTTATAGCAATCAGCCCCAGCATTTT
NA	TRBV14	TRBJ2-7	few	CASSQAYTVDAYEQYF	TGTGCCAGCAGCCAAGCTTATACGGTAGACGCCTACGAGCAGTACTTC
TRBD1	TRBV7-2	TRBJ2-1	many	CASSPRTGPDNEQFF	TGTGCCAGCAGCCCGCGGACAGGTCCTGACAATGAGCAGTTCTTC
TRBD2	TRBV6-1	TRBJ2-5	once	CASSEGTSGGREGETQYF	TGTGCCAGCAGTGAAGGGACTAGCGGGGGGCGCGAGGGAGAGACCCAGTACTTC
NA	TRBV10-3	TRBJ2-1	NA	CAIKATGYNEQFF	TGTGCCATCAAAGCTACAGGGTACAATGAGCAGTTCTTC
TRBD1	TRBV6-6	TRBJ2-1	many	CASSYSWDRGRNEQFF	TGTGCCAGCAGTTACTCTTGGGACAGGGGAAGAAATGAGCAGTTCTTC
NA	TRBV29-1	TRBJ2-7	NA	CSVGPLSYGVDYEQYF	TGCAGCGTTGGACCATTGTCGTACGGAGTGGATTACGAGCAGTACTTC
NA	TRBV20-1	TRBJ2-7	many	CSARETYYEQYF	TGCAGTGCTAGAGAGACTTACTACGAGCAGTACTTC
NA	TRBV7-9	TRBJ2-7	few	CASSLGADIPKQYF	TGTGCCAGCAGCCTCGGGGCTGATATACCGAAGCAGTACTTC
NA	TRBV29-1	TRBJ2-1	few	CSVDRESVSSYNEQFF	TGCAGCGTTGACCGGGAGTCGGTGAGCTCCTACAATGAGCAGTTCTTC
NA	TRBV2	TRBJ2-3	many	CASAQYTQYF	TGTGCCAGCGCCCAGTATACGCAGTATTTT
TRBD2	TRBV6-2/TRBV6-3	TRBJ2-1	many	CASSYSYMLAVSSYNEQFF	TGTGCCAGCAGTTACTCGTATATGCTAGCGGTTAGCTCCTACAATGAGCAGTTCTTC
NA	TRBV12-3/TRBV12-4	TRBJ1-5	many	CASSSDRLSNQPQHF	TGTGCCAGCAGCTCCGACAGGTTAAGCAATCAGCCCCAGCATTTT
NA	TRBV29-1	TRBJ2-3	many	CSVVGSPDTQYF	TGCAGCGTTGTGGGATCACCAGATACGCAGTATTTT
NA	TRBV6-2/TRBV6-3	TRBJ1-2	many	CASSYIRNYGYTF	TGTGCCAGCAGTTACATCCGGAACTATGGCTACACCTTC
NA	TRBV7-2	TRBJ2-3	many	CASSLAFLAATDTQYF	TGTGCCAGCAGCTTAGCCTTTCTAGCTGCCACAGATACGCAGTATTTT
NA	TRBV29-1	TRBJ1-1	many	CSVGGGMNTEAFF	TGCAGCGTTGGGGGGGGAATGAACACTGAAGCTTTCTTT
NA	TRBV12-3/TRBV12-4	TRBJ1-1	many	CASSFLDRRNTEAFF	TGTGCCAGCAGTTTTCTCGACAGGCGTAACACTGAAGCTTTCTTT
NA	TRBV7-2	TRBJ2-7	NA	CASSTSRQDYEQYF	TGTGCCAGCAGCACTTCCCGACAGGACTACGAGCAGTACTTC
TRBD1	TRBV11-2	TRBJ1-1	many	CASSFLAGQVEAFF	TGTGCCAGCAGCTTCTTAGCTGGACAGGTTGAAGCTTTCTTT
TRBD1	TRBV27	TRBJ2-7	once	CASSPKRRQGVSEQYF	TGTGCCAGCAGTCCTAAGCGGAGGCAGGGGGTCTCCGAGCAGTACTTC
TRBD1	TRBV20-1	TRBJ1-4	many	CSAWNRDSGEKLFF	TGCAGTGCTTGGAACCGGGACAGCGGTGAAAAACTGTTTTTT
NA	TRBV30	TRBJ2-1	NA	CAWSPQEVNEQFF	TGTGCCTGGAGTCCCCAGGAGGTAAATGAGCAGTTCTTC
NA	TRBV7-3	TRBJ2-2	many	CANRQNPNTGELFF	TGTGCCAACCGACAGAACCCGAACACCGGGGAGCTGTTTTTT
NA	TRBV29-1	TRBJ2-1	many	CSGGAPNNEQFF	TGCAGCGGTGGAGCGCCTAACAATGAGCAGTTCTTC
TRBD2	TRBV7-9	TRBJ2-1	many	CASSPRGTSGRNEQFF	TGTGCCAGCAGCCCCCGCGGGACTAGCGGGAGAAATGAGCAGTTCTTC
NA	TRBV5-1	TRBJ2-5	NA	CASSHRDYQETQYF	TGCGCCAGCAGCCACCGGGACTACCAAGAGACCCAGTACTTC
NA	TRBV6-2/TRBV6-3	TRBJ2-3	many	CASSYGDGDTDTQYF	TGTGCCAGCAGTTACGGAGATGGGGACACAGATACGCAGTATTTT
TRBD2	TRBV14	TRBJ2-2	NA	CASSQGAVAGDTGELFF	TGTGCCAGCAGCCAAGGAGCGGTAGCGGGGGACACCGGGGAGCTGTTTTTT